This passage covers 30 T cell receptor beta chains from one sample sequenced in a study of T-cell reconstitution after alpha-beta-depleted transplantation in children. The library targeted TCRbeta and was prepared with unique molecular identifiers. TCRdb passed the PCR reads through MiXCR, listing each CDR3 protein once. The sample has about 600,000 distinct CDR3 sequences; under 25% are singletons. The sequences come from PBMCs, mostly from graft donor cells, collected 360 days after TCRalphabeta/CD19-depleted stem cell transplant. These receptor sequences come from a boy younger than two who had a stem cell transplant for acute myeloid leukemia, so the T cells may come from the graft donor.

This clonotype was seen many times. The V call is TRBV20-1, the J call TRBJ2-7; 7 bases align to TRBD2. V shed 3 bases and J 7 bases; nucleotides not matched to a gene: 12. The CDR3 has 14 amino acids. From germline, CDR1 is DFQATT and CDR2 SNEGSKA (reference sequence). The CDR3 loop is CSASLPSGVEEQYF. Written as DNA, the CDR3 is TGCAGTGCTAGTTTGCCCAGCGGGGTTGAGGAGCAGTACTTC.

The chain recombines TRBV25-1 with TRBJ2-2; tentative D call: TRBD1 (6 bases). V was clipped by 3 bases and J by 0 bases, with 20 bases between them. The CDR3 totals 19 residues. The germline V gene has CDR1 MGHDK and CDR2 SYGVNS. CDR3 region: CASSEDGVRDTPNTGELFF. For the CDR3, the DNA is TGTGCCAGCAGTGAGGATGGGGTCCGGGACACACCGAACACCGGGGAGCTGTTTTTT.

This clonotype was counted between two and nine times. The chain is built from TRBV4-1 and TRBJ2-1; 12 bases map to TRBD2. The CDR3 spans 15 residues. V gave up 2 bases and J gave up 9 bases; unmatched junction bases: 5. From germline, CDR1 is MGHRA and CDR2 YSYEKL. The CDR3 sequence is CASSQLAGGLGEQFF. DNA for the CDR3: TGCGCCAGCAGCCAACTAGCGGGGGGGCTTGGTGAGCAGTTCTTC.

This clonotype showed up just a few times. The chain uses TRBV20-1 and TRBJ1-1; D is unresolved. This CDR3 has 10 residues. Germline V gene data show CDR1 as DFQATT and CDR2 as SNEGSKA (reference sequence). The V gene lost 2 bases and the J gene lost 6 bases, with 4 bases spanning the gap. This chain's CDR3 is CSARTAEAFF. The CDR3 coding sequence is TGCAGTGCTAGAACGGCTGAAGCTTTCTTT.

This clonotype has a count of ten or more. The chain links TRBV20-1 to TRBJ2-5, with 9 positions matching TRBD2. After removal of 1 base from V and 5 bases from J, the junction contained 2 bases not matched to a gene. The CDR3 spans 13 residues. Per germline, CDR1 DFQATT and CDR2 SNEGSKA (reference sequence). CDR3: CSARVRGGETQYF. The DNA of the CDR3 is TGCAGTGCTAGAGTGCGGGGGGGGGAGACCCAGTACTTC.

This clonotype came up a few times. The J gene is TRBJ1-5, the V gene TRBV30; tentative D call: TRBD1 (6 bases). The CDR3 covers 14 residues. V lost 3 bases and J lost 3, with 12 bases in between. The germline V gene has CDR1 GTSNPN and CDR2 SVGIG (reference sequence). This chain's CDR3 is CAWSIDRLNQPQHF. The CDR3 DNA reads TGTGCCTGGAGCATCGACAGGCTCAATCAGCCCCAGCATTTT.

This clonotype was picked up a small number of times. This chain uses TRBV12-3 or TRBV12-4 with TRBJ2-3; D uncertain. The CDR3 has 14 residues. Trimming removed 3 bases from V and 2 bases from J, with 9 bases in between. Written as DNA, the CDR3 is TGTGCCAGCAGTTTCTCCGGGCCCACAGATACGCAGTATTTT. It codes for CASSFSGPTDTQYF.

This clonotype appeared a few times. The V gene is TRBV12-3 or TRBV12-4, the J gene TRBJ2-4; possible D gene TRBD2, 5 bases. CDR3 length equals 14 residues. Trimming removed 7 bases from V and 5 bases from J, with 15 bases in between. CDR3 region: CASMGRTGENIQYF. For the CDR3, the DNA is TGTGCCAGCATGGGGAGAACGGGTGAAAACATTCAGTACTTC.

The chain uses TRBV20-1 and TRBJ2-5; TRBD2 might be the D (5 bases). This CDR3 is built from 12 residues. Per the germline V gene, CDR1 is DFQATT and CDR2 is SNEGSKA (reference sequence). V lost 5 bases and J 0 bases, leaving 7 bases between the germline ends. The CDR3: CSAGLDQETQYF. The CDR3 region has the DNA TGCAGTGCTGGACTGGACCAAGAGACCCAGTACTTC.

In its sample, this clonotype was seen a few times. This chain links TRBV20-1 with TRBJ1-1; D is ambiguous. Trimming shortened V by 6 bases and J by 0 bases, and 11 bases separated the two germline ends. Germline V lookup: CDR1 DFQATT, CDR2 SNEGSKA (reference sequence). This CDR3 is 13 amino acids long. CDR3: CSAPLTLNTEAFF. DNA of the CDR3: TGCAGTGCCCCCCTTACTTTGAACACTGAAGCTTTCTTT.

Points on this clonotype: This is likely a read error, given that the CDR3 carries no conserved phenylalanine or tryptophan at its end. The rearrangement joins TRBV7-2 to TRBJ2-3; TRBD2 might be the D (6 bases). The CDR3 has 15 residues. Germline CDR1 and CDR2: SGHTA and FQGNSA. Trimming stripped 2 bases from V and 3 bases from J, with 12 bases between. The CDR3 nucleotides are TGTGCCAGCAGCTTATTACGGGGGATAACAGATACGCAGTATTTA. It translates to CASSLLRGITDTQYL.

The rearrangement uses TRBV11-3 and TRBJ2-1; D possibly matches TRBD1 or TRBD2 (6 bases each). The V gene's germline CDR1 is SGHNT and CDR2 YENEEA. Trimming stripped 4 bases from V and 5 bases from J, with 21 bases between. There are 17 residues in the CDR3. CDR3 residues: CASSSPSRGGRNNEQFF. The CDR3 DNA reads as TGTGCCAGCAGCTCCCCCTCCCGAGGGGGGCGGAACAATGAGCAGTTCTTC.

This clonotype has a handful of counts. This rearrangement joins TRBV7-9 to TRBJ1-1; D perhaps matches TRBD1 (5 bases). Looked up from germline, CDR1 is SEHNR and CDR2 is FQNEAQ (reference sequence). V lost 5 bases and J lost 10, with 14 bases in between. CDR3 length: 12 amino acids. DNA of the CDR3: TGTGCCAGCAGCCGTCAGGGAATCGGAGCTTTCTTT. Amino acid sequence: CASSRQGIGAFF.

V usage is TRBV29-1 and J usage is TRBJ2-5; D is possibly TRBD2 (7 bases). There are 16 residues in the CDR3. V was cut by 0 bases and J by 1 base, with 15 bases left in between. The germline gives CDR1 SQVTM, CDR2 ANQGSEA. CDR3 sequence reads: CSVEDPGAGAQETQYF. CDR3 DNA sequence: TGCAGCGTTGAAGATCCGGGCGCGGGGGCCCAAGAGACCCAGTACTTC.

CDR3 in amino acids: CASSEFSSGANVLTF. CDR3 coding DNA: TGTGCCAGCAGTGAATTCTCGTCTGGGGCCAACGTCCTGACTTTC. This chain joins TRBV25-1 and TRBJ2-6; D remains ambiguous. Trimming pared 1 base from V and 1 base from J, leaving 5 bases between. This CDR3 is built from 15 residues. Germline values: CDR1 MGHDK, CDR2 SYGVNS.

The J gene is TRBJ2-3, the V gene TRBV20-1; TRBD2 matches at 8 bases. Germline-derived CDR1 and CDR2 are DFQATT and SNEGSKA (reference sequence). The CDR3 totals 15 residues. CDR3 protein: CSLPGLARGTDTQYF. The CDR3 nucleotides are TGCAGCCTTCCTGGACTAGCTCGAGGAACAGATACGCAGTATTTT.

This clonotype was detected a few times. The CDR3 here is CASTGTPTSYEQYF. DNA for the CDR3: TGCGCCAGCACCGGGACACCCACCTCCTACGAGCAGTACTTC. The V call is TRBV5-1, the J call TRBJ2-7; D perhaps matches TRBD1 (6 bases). The CDR3 runs to 14 residues. Per the germline V gene, CDR1 is SGHRS and CDR2 is YFSETQ. The V end lost 6 bases, the J end lost 0 bases, and 13 bases lay between the germline ends.

The chain links TRBV5-6 to TRBJ2-2; D perhaps matches TRBD1 (5 bases). The CDR3 covers 16 residues. V gave up 5 bases and J gave up 1 base, with 15 bases separating them. The V gene's germline CDR1 is SGHDT and CDR2 YYEEEE. The DNA for the CDR3 is TGTGCCAGCAGTCCCCGGTGGACACAGAACACCGGGGAGCTGTTTTTT. Its translation is CASSPRWTQNTGELFF.

This clonotype was observed a few times. CDR3 in DNA: TGTGCCAGCAGTTTGCTGGGGAAGGGTGAAAAACTGTTTTTT. Amino acids: CASSLLGKGEKLFF. V gene TRBV12-3 or TRBV12-4 combines with J gene TRBJ1-4; D not resolved. CDR3 length: 14 residues. V lost 3 bases and J 7 bases, leaving 12 bases between the germline ends.

In this sample, this clonotype turned up many times. The rearrangement joins TRBV28 to TRBJ2-3; a weak D match, TRBD2 (6 bases). V was clipped by 6 bases and J by 1 base, with 14 bases between them. This CDR3 is 15 amino acids long. Germline V gene lookup returns CDR1 MDHEN and CDR2 SYDVKM. CDR3 bases: TGTGCCAGCAGCGATAGACTAGACCGCACAGATACGCAGTATTTT. Translated, it gives CASSDRLDRTDTQYF. The full variable domain, its missing parts supplied by reference TRBV28 and TRBJ2-3, is DVKVTQSSRYLVKRTGEKVFLECVQDMDHENMFWYRQDPGLGLRLIYFSYDVKMKEKGDIPEGYSVSREKKERFSLILESASTNQTSMYLCASSDRLDRTDTQYFGPGTRLTVL.

This clonotype was found a few times. The gene calls are TRBV6-6 and TRBJ2-1, with D tentatively TRBD1 or TRBD2 (5 bases each). Looked up from germline, CDR1 is MNHNY and CDR2 is SVGAGI (reference sequence). V lost 0 bases, J lost 8 bases, and 8 bases lay in between. This CDR3 region has 13 residues. Written as DNA, the CDR3 is TGTGCCAGCAGTTACTCCCGGGGACATGAGCAGTTCTTC. Its translation is CASSYSRGHEQFF.

This clonotype was counted many times. This chain links TRBV20-1 with TRBJ2-1, with 12 positions matching TRBD2. V trimming: 5 bases; J trimming: 8 bases; junction bases outside the gene matches: 10. Germline V gene sequence: CDR1 DFQATT, CDR2 SNEGSKA (reference sequence). The CDR3 has 15 residues. The CDR3 nucleotides read TGCAGTGCTGGATCCCGGACTAGCGGGGTCTATGAGCAGTTCTTC. This sequence encodes CSAGSRTSGVYEQFF.

In this sample, this clonotype turned up a few times. The genes are TRBV12-3 or TRBV12-4 and TRBJ1-5, with 7 nucleotides matching TRBD1. This CDR3 region has 14 residues. J was trimmed by 3 bases and V by 6 bases; bases with no gene match: 5. The CDR3 coding sequence is TGTGCCAGCAGCCAGGGGGGGTACAATCAGCCCCAGCATTTT. It is translated as CASSQGGYNQPQHF.

V gene TRBV10-2 combines with J gene TRBJ2-1; the D gene could be TRBD1 or TRBD2 (5 bases each). This CDR3 region has 15 residues. Germline V gene sequence: CDR1 WSHSY, CDR2 SAAADI. The V gene lost 5 bases and the J gene lost 4 bases, with 15 bases spanning the gap. The DNA for the CDR3 is TGCGCCAGCAGTCACACCGGGACCATATACAATGAGCAGTTCTTC. Translating it yields CASSHTGTIYNEQFF.

In this sample, this clonotype turned up many times. The rearrangement links TRBV28 to TRBJ1-2; 8 positions agree with TRBD1. The V segment lost 7 bases and the J segment 6 bases; nucleotides outside the gene matches: 4. Germline V lookup: CDR1 MDHEN, CDR2 SYDVKM. CDR3 length: 12 amino acids. CDR3 sequence: CASTPDRDGYTF. The CDR3 DNA sequence: TGTGCCAGCACCCCGGACAGGGATGGCTACACCTTC.

The sample holds many counts of this clonotype. V usage is TRBV12-3 or TRBV12-4 and J usage is TRBJ1-3, with D unclear. The CDR3 extends over 15 amino acids. Trimming took 4 bases from V and 0 from J, leaving 10 bases between them. In DNA form, the CDR3 reads TGTGCCAGCAGTTCTCGACCGAACTCTGGAAACACCATATATTTT. Protein product: CASSSRPNSGNTIYF.

This chain uses TRBV12-3 or TRBV12-4 with TRBJ2-1; 9 bases line up with TRBD2. This CDR3 comprises 16 residues. With V trimmed by 7 bases and J by 4 bases, 11 bases remained unmatched. Here the CDR3 DNA reads TGTGCCAGCAAAATAGCGGGGGATCTACGTTACAATGAGCAGTTCTTC. Its protein is CASKIAGDLRYNEQFF.

This clonotype was seen at least ten times. The chain is built from TRBV3-1 and TRBJ1-2; D is unclear. This CDR3 spans 14 amino acids. The ends were cut back, 1 base at V and 4 bases at J, with 10 bases in the middle. Germline values: CDR1 LGHDT, CDR2 YNNKEL (reference sequence). The CDR3 region has the DNA TGTGCCAGCAGCCAAGTAGGATCGTTCTATGGCTACACCTTC. Translation gives CASSQVGSFYGYTF. The full variable domain, rest sourced from reference TRBV3-1 and TRBJ1-2, is DTAVSQTPKYLVTQMGNDKSIKCEQNLGHDTMYWYKQDSKKFLKIMFSYNNKELIINETVPNRFSPKSPDKAHLNLHINSLELGDSAVYFCASSQVGSFYGYTFGSGTRLTVV.

This chain uses TRBV12-5 with TRBJ2-1, with 9 bases identical to TRBD1. Germline V gene sequence: CDR1 LGHNT, CDR2 FRNRAP. J gave up 3 bases and V 0 bases, and 6 bases lay outside the gene matches. This CDR3 is 17 amino acids long. The CDR3 here is CASGLVRGDRVYNEQFF. CDR3 nucleotides: TGTGCTAGTGGTTTGGTACGTGGGGACAGGGTCTACAATGAGCAGTTCTTC.

The chain joins TRBV18 to TRBJ2-1, with D perhaps TRBD1 (6 bases). This CDR3 has 15 residues. Germline V gene lookup returns CDR1 KGHSH and CDR2 LQKENI. The ends were cut back, 2 bases at V and 3 bases at J, with 11 bases in the middle. The CDR3 coding sequence is TGTGCCAGCTCACCATCCCAGGGACACTACAATGAGCAGTTCTTC. Translated, it gives CASSPSQGHYNEQFF.